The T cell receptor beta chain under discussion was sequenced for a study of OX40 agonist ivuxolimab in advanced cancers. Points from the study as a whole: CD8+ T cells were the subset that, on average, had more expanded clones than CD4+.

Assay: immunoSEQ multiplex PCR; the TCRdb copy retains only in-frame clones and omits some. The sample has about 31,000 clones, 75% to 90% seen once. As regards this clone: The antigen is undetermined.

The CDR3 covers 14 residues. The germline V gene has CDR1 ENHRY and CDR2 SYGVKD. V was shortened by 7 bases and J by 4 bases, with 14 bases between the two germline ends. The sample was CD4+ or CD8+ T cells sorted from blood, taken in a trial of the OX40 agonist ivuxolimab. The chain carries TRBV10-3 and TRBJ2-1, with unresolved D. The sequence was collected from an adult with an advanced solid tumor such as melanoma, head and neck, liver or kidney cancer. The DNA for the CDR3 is TGTGCCATCAAGGTCGGTCCGAGGTACAATGAGCAGTTCTTC. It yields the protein CAIKVGPRYNEQFF.